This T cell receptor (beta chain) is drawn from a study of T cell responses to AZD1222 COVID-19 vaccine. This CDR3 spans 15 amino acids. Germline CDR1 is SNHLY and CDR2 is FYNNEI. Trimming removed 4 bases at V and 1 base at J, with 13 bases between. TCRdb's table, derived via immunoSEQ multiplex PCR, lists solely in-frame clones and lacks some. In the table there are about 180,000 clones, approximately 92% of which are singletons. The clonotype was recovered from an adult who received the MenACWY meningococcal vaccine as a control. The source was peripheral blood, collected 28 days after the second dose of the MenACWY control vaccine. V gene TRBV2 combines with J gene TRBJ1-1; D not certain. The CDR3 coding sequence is TGTGCCAGCAGTGTTGCGTTTAACAGGAACACTGAAGCTTTCTTT. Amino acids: CASSVAFNRNTEAFF.